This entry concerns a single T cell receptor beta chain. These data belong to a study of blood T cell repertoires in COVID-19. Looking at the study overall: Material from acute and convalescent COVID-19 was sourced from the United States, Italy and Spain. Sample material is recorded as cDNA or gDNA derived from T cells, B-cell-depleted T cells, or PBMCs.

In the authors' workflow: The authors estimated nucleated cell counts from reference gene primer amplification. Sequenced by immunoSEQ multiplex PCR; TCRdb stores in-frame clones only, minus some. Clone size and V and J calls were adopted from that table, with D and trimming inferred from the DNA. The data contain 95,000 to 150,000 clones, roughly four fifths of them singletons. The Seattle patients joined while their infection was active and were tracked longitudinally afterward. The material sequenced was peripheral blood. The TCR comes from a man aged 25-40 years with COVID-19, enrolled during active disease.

This CDR3 reads CASSPVAGETQYF. The CDR3 DNA reads as TGTGCCAGCAGCCCGGTGGCCGGGGAGACCCAGTACTTC. V and J are TRBV7-9 and TRBJ2-5; D is unclear. Trimming took off 5 bases at V and 5 bases at J, with 12 bases between the two ends. This CDR3 has 13 residues. Germline loops: CDR1 SEHNR, CDR2 FQNEAQ (reference sequence).